This is a list of T cell receptor beta chains from one sample in a study of blood T cell repertoires in COVID-19. Clones were sequenced by immunoSEQ multiplex PCR, and TCRdb holds only the in-frame ones, with some missing. Seen here are about 200,000 clones, about 87% observed once, and the top ten hold over 2.5%. Sequencing was performed on peripheral blood. These receptors all come from a man aged 55 to 70 with acute or convalescent COVID-19. Each CDR3 is given with its conserved first and last residue. The order of the fields is CDR3 DNA, CDR3 protein, J gene, V gene, D gene, clone size. A D gene is named only where the DNA matches it firmly. The listing skips clone size in some rows; elsewhere it reads once, few, many or a size class.

TGTGCCAGCAGCCAGACTAGCGGGGGGGCTTCCGGGGAGCTGTTTTTT | CASSQTSGGASGELFF | TRBJ2-2 | TRBV7-2 | TRBD2 | .
TGTGCCAGCAGTTTCCAGAACACCATATATTTT | CASSFQNTIYF | TRBJ1-3 | TRBV28 | . | .
TGTGCCAGCAACAGGTACTCTGGAAACACCATATATTTT | CASNRYSGNTIYF | TRBJ1-3 | TRBV6-5 | . | .
TGTGCCATCAAGGGGAGGGATAGCAATCAGCCCCAGCATTTT | CAIKGRDSNQPQHF | TRBJ1-5 | TRBV10-3 | . | .
TGTGCCAGCAGCCCGCGACAGGGGGCAAGTGGGAACACCATATATTTT | CASSPRQGASGNTIYF | TRBJ1-3 | TRBV9 | TRBD1 | once
TGTGCCAGCAGTTACGTTCGGGGAGCCGGAGGCTACACCTTC | CASSYVRGAGGYTF | TRBJ1-2 | TRBV6-2/TRBV6-3 | . | .
TGTGCCAGCAGCCCCGCGGAGCGGGGAGGAGAGACCCAGTACTTC | CASSPAERGGETQYF | TRBJ2-5 | TRBV3-1/TRBV3-2 | TRBD2 | .
TGTGCCATCAGTGGGCCGGGAGATACGCAGTATTTT | CAISGPGDTQYF | TRBJ2-3 | TRBV10-3 | . | .
TGTGCCAGCAGCCTCTCCGGGACAGGGGCTGGAAACACCATATATTTT | CASSLSGTGAGNTIYF | TRBJ1-3 | TRBV3-1/TRBV3-2 | TRBD1 | .
TGCAGCCCCCCATCGGGACAGAACTACGAGCAGTACTTC | CSPPSGQNYEQYF | TRBJ2-7 | TRBV29-1 | TRBD1 | .
TGTGCCAGCAGCCAAGAGCCTAGCGGCACAGATACGCAGTATTTT | CASSQEPSGTDTQYF | TRBJ2-3 | TRBV14 | . | .
TGTGCCAGCAGCCGGAACTCCGGGACAGCGGACGAGCAGTACTTC | CASSRNSGTADEQYF | TRBJ2-7 | TRBV3-1/TRBV3-2 | TRBD1 | once
TGTGCCAGCAGTTCCCAGGAGGGGGCGAATGAGCAGTTCTTC | CASSSQEGANEQFF | TRBJ2-1 | TRBV6-2/TRBV6-3 | . | .
TGTGCCAGCAGTGAAACGAGCGGACCTGAAGCTTTCTTT | CASSETSGPEAFF | TRBJ1-1 | TRBV6-1 | . | .
TGTGCCAGCAGCCGCCCGGGACTGCTCACTGAAGCTTTCTTT | CASSRPGLLTEAFF | TRBJ1-1 | TRBV3-1/TRBV3-2 | . | .
TGTGCCAGCAGTTTCCACGGGACAGCGAACAATGAGCAGTTCTTC | CASSFHGTANNEQFF | TRBJ2-1 | TRBV6-2/TRBV6-3 | TRBD1 | .
TGTGCCAGCAGTTACCAGACTAGCGGGGGGATAGATACGCAGTATTTT | CASSYQTSGGIDTQYF | TRBJ2-3 | TRBV6-2/TRBV6-3 | TRBD2 | few
TGTGCCAGCAGTTACAGGTATAACTACGAGCAGTACTTC | CASSYRYNYEQYF | TRBJ2-7 | TRBV12-3/TRBV12-4 | . | .
TGTGCCAGCTCACCACGGGTACAAGCGGATGCCTACACCTTC | CASSPRVQADAYTF | TRBJ1-2 | TRBV18 | . | once
TGTGCCAGCCGTGGCGGTTCTCCCACTGAAGCTTTCTTT | CASRGGSPTEAFF | TRBJ1-1 | TRBV3-1/TRBV3-2 | . | once
TGTGCCAGCAGTCCTGACGGAGCCTACGGCATTCAGTACTTC | CASSPDGAYGIQYF | TRBJ2-4 | TRBV27 | . | .
TGTGCCAGCAGACCCACTAGCGGGGGCTCCTACGAGCAGTACTTC | CASRPTSGGSYEQYF | TRBJ2-7 | TRBV28 | TRBD2 | .
TGTGCCAGCAGCCAAATTCGTTCGGAGGGTTGGCGCACTGAAGCTTTCTTT | CASSQIRSEGWRTEAFF | TRBJ1-1 | TRBV3-1/TRBV3-2 | . | few
TGTGCCAGCAGTAAGCTCCGACTAGCGGGGCAAGAGACCCAGTACTTC | CASSKLRLAGQETQYF | TRBJ2-5 | TRBV2 | TRBD2 | .
TGTGCCAGCAGCCTCAGGGGCGGTGAAAAACTGTTTTTT | CASSLRGGEKLFF | TRBJ1-4 | TRBV12-3/TRBV12-4 | . | .
TGTGCCAGCAGCGCGACCCATGGACTTCCCCTCGGGGAGCAGTACTTC | CASSATHGLPLGEQYF | TRBJ2-7 | TRBV7-8 | . | few
TGTGCCAGCAGCTTAGGCCCGGGGGGCACAGATACGCAGTATTTT | CASSLGPGGTDTQYF | TRBJ2-3 | TRBV11-1 | . | .
TGTGCCAGCTCACCACGGCAGGGGGCGGTGGGCAAAAACATTCAGTACTTC | CASSPRQGAVGKNIQYF | TRBJ2-4 | TRBV18 | TRBD1 | .
TGTGCCAGCAGCCAAACTCGACTAGCGGGGGACGAGCAGTACTTC | CASSQTRLAGDEQYF | TRBJ2-7 | TRBV7-9 | TRBD2 | .
TGTGCCAGCAGCCAAGAGGGACTAGCGGGGGGTACCTACAATGAGCAGTTCTTC | CASSQEGLAGGTYNEQFF | TRBJ2-1 | TRBV3-1/TRBV3-2 | TRBD2 | .
TGTGCCAGCAGAGGTTTACGGGGAGCCTTCTCTGGGGCCAACGTCCTGACTTTC | CASRGLRGAFSGANVLTF | TRBJ2-6 | TRBV27 | . | few
TGTGCCAGTAGTCCCAGACAGGGCGCTAGCACAGATACGCAGTATTTT | CASSPRQGASTDTQYF | TRBJ2-3 | TRBV19 | TRBD1 | .
TGTGCCAGCAGTGGCGGGACAGGGGGGACCGCTAACTATGGCTACACCTTC | CASSGGTGGTANYGYTF | TRBJ1-2 | TRBV6-1 | TRBD1 | .
TGTGCCAGCAGTCCCGGAAGGCAGGGCCCCCGCAATCAGCCCCAGCATTTT | CASSPGRQGPRNQPQHF | TRBJ1-5 | TRBV6-6 | . | .
TGTGCCAGCAGCTTGGGGGAGAGAGATACGCAGTATTTT | CASSLGERDTQYF | TRBJ2-3 | TRBV5-4 | . | .
TGCGCCAGCAGCTTGGTGGTGGGCAGGGTAGAGACCCAGTACTTC | CASSLVVGRVETQYF | TRBJ2-5 | TRBV5-1 | . | .
TGCGCCAGCAGCTTGCCCGGACAGTTGAACACTGAAGCTTTCTTT | CASSLPGQLNTEAFF | TRBJ1-1 | TRBV5-1 | . | .
TGTGCCAGCAGCTTAGATCTGGGACAGGGGGCGCGGAACGAGCAGTACTTC | CASSLDLGQGARNEQYF | TRBJ2-7 | TRBV11-2 | TRBD1 | .
TGTGCCTGGAAGGCGGGGGGGCCGGGCACCGGGGAGCTGTTTTTT | CAWKAGGPGTGELFF | TRBJ2-2 | TRBV30 | TRBD2 | once
TGCGCCAGCAGCCGGTTGACAGCACTTAGCTCTGGAAACACCATATATTTT | CASSRLTALSSGNTIYF | TRBJ1-3 | TRBV4-3 | . | .
TGTGCCAGCAGCCGTGAGGCCTACAATGAGCAGTTCTTC | CASSREAYNEQFF | TRBJ2-1 | TRBV11-2 | . | .